Shown below are 4 T cell receptor beta chains from a single sample sequenced in a study of glioma-infiltrating T cells. Amplification of TCR alpha and beta CDR3 regions from RNA used iRepertoire nested multiplex PCR. TCRdb used MiXCR to reprocess the multiplex PCR reads, holding one entry per CDR3 protein. Of about 140,000 distinct CDR3 sequences listed, about 39% are singletons. The material sequenced was glioma tissue, nonneoplastic brain tissue, or PBMCs (not recorded which). The source of these receptors is a human donor with low-grade glioma or glioblastoma, undergoing nonglioma brain surgery, or in good health (not recorded which).

Turning to this clonotype: The junction departs from germline at one end; a sequencing error may be responsible. This sequence joins TRBV7-9 and TRBJ2-5; 9 positions agree with TRBD2. This CDR3 contains 15 residues. Germline-derived CDR1 and CDR2 are SEHNR and FQNEAQ (reference sequence). CDR3 loop: CASSFPAGGLETQYF. The CDR3 region has the DNA TGTGCCAGCAGCTTCCCCGCGGGGGGGTTGGAGACCCAGTATTTC.

This chain joins TRBV6-6 and TRBJ2-7; TRBD2 matches 8 bases. The CDR3 consists of 16 residues. Germline V gives CDR1 MNHNY, CDR2 SVGAGI (reference sequence). Trimming removed 6 bases from V and 5 bases from J; junction bases left unmatched: 15. The CDR3 protein is CASRHNSGTSSHEQYF. As DNA, the CDR3 is TGTGCCAGCAGACACAATAGCGGGACCTCATCCCACGAGCAGTACTTC.

This chain connects TRBV27 to TRBJ2-2; D remains unclear. The length of the CDR3 is 17 residues. Trimming pared 7 bases from V and 2 bases from J, leaving 20 bases between. The V gene's germline CDR1 is MNHEY and CDR2 SMNVEV (reference sequence). DNA for the CDR3: TGTGCCAGCACAAGGACGCCCCCTAAGGTTAACACCGGGGAGCTGTTTTTT. It is translated as CASTRTPPKVNTGELFF.

This clonotype showed up just a few times. The rearrangement joins TRBV7-2 to TRBJ2-3, with D unresolved. This CDR3 has 15 residues. CDR1 and CDR2 from the germline V gene are SGHTA and FQGNSA. The V and J ends lost 2 bases and 0 bases respectively, with 9 bases between them. The CDR3 sequence is CASSLSVLSTDTQYF. CDR3 in DNA: TGTGCCAGCAGCTTATCTGTCCTGAGCACAGATACGCAGTATTTT.